This TCR beta chain is from a study of regulatory T cells in long-lasting Graves disease (dated by TCRdb to about 2021). Looking at the study overall: Patients with newly diagnosed Graves' disease had been on antithyroid drugs for under 3 months. The study was registered as a clinical trial and conducted in China. A total of 35 or so samples were covered by TCR sequencing, comprising some 13 persistent and roughly 20 newly diagnosed Graves' disease patients. Peripheral blood TCR sequencing and RNA sequencing compared persistent Graves' disease patients with newly diagnosed Graves' disease patients. Overall study results and their limits: TRBV28, TRBJ1-2 and TRBJ2-5 were preferentially used in persistent disease, while TRBV20-1 and TRBJ2-1 were favored in newly diagnosed disease. Only peripheral blood was studied, because thyroid tissue, the primary lesion, was inaccessible. More public clonotypes were shared among persistent patients (under 3,000) than among newly diagnosed patients (roughly 1,000). The authors acknowledged the small sample size as a limitation that may reduce accuracy. Compared with newly diagnosed patients, persistent Graves' disease patients had lower TCR Shannon entropy and fewer highly expanded clones, which suggests clonal expansion. Sequencing and analysis were restricted to the TCR beta chain.

Libraries were constructed by multiplex PCR. TCRdb lists the instrument as Illumina HiSeq 4000. TCR beta libraries were built with iRepertoire HTBI primers and Arm-PCR amplification of CDR3 regions. Before sequencing, the PCR products went through gel purification. Regarding the original processing steps: Gene usage analysis of CDR3 amino acid clonotypes used the 62 TRBV and 14 TRBJ segments found across samples. COPE and FqMerger were used to merge filtered high-quality paired reads into contigs. BLAST was used to align contigs to the IMGT TRBV, TRBD and TRBJ reference genes, and CDR3 was defined following IMGT. Clonotypes above 0.1% frequency were classified as highly expanded clones. Shannon entropy was used to measure repertoire diversity, and the Gini coefficient was used to measure V-J evenness. Clonotypes shared by more than one individual were considered public. TCRdb ran its own pipeline on the public reads, namely fastp trimming at Q25 and MiXCR clone calling, and kept in-frame beta chains. Each record represents a unique CDR3 protein, reported with the most common genes and DNA among its rows. Here the V and J calls rest on TCRdb's processing, not on the authors' analysis. Recorded for this sample are hundreds of thousands of distinct CDR3 sequences; 15% to 20% of them occurred a single time. The top ten constitute more than 20% of the sample.

The germline V gene encodes CDR1 MNHEY and CDR2 SVGEGT. There are 20 amino acids in the CDR3, from cysteine to phenylalanine inclusive. The read is trimmed to its CDR3 DNA, 60 bases read in frame from base 1. For this chain, trimming is 5 bases at the V end and 1 base at the J end, and the number of junction bases without a gene match is 17. This clonotype was seen more than once but under ten times. This receptor's antigen is unknown. No per-base quality is available; no much larger clone lies one base away. Taken with the paper, the label for time point translates to: newly diagnosed GD, antithyroid drugs for less than 3 months. RNA was extracted from PBMCs in TRIzol for both TCR sequencing and RNA sequencing. The diagnosis of Graves' disease followed American Thyroid Association guidelines. Recruitment of patients was carried out at an endocrinology department in Xi'an, China. From each patient, 7.5 to 9.5 milliliters of peripheral blood was collected into an EDTA anticoagulant tube. Ficoll Paque Plus density gradient separation was used to isolate PBMCs, and no further T cell sorting was performed. An Agilent 2100 Bioanalyzer and agarose gel were used to check RNA quality, and a NanoDrop 2000 was used to measure RNA concentration.

The data also belong to a second study, concerning T cells in Graves' hyperthyroidism and ophthalmopathy. As the second study states: Stable Graves' hyperthyroidism was defined as no progression to ophthalmopathy during 18 months of follow-up. Hyperthyroidism patients were newly diagnosed, had a disease duration of under 2 months, and were aged 18 to 65 years. Exclusion was applied to patients with uncontrolled infections, other autoimmune diseases, pregnancy or lactation. Diagnoses were established on the basis of clinical symptoms, serum thyroxine and TRAb, thyroid ultrasound, and orbital computed tomography. For the first round of RT-PCR on the TCR CDR3, the HTBI primer set was used together with the Qiagen OneStep RT-PCR kit. Most expanded thyroid clonotypes (frequency above 0.001) were also detected in blood, a finding suggesting that blood repertoires may reflect thyroid immune responses. In cross-validation, a model built on a 13 V-J signature told ophthalmopathy apart from stable hyperthyroidism with under 90% sensitivity and roughly 82% specificity, and in testing the same model reached 80%/75%. In validation, progression to ophthalmopathy was predicted by the model with nearly 71% sensitivity and just over 72% specificity, a median of about 6.8 months before onset. To identify distinguishing TCR V-J signatures, a discovery cohort of about 100 patients was used, comprising some 45 with Graves' ophthalmopathy and around 57 with stable Graves' hyperthyroidism. An independent validation cohort of fewer than 20 hyperthyroidism patients and more than 15 patients who later progressed to ophthalmopathy tested prospective prediction of ophthalmopathy. The 100 or so discovery patients were randomly split 7:3 into training and test sets. Thyroid tissue and blood T-cell repertoires from several Graves' hyperthyroidism patients were also compared in the study. After blood sampling, hyperthyroidism patients were treated with methimazole at a starting dose of 30 mg daily, and ophthalmopathy patients were treated with high-dose intravenous methylprednisolone. A second multiplex PCR round built the libraries, followed by size selection and purification. Libraries were sequenced paired-end with 100 bp reads on an Illumina HiSeq2000. SOAPnuke was used to process the raw data, removing reads that contained adapters or uncalled bases, had a mean Phred below 15, or lacked an exact match to the constant primer or identifier. COPE v1.2.5 was used to merge the high-quality paired reads, and each unique nucleotide sequence was defined as a clonotype. Clonotypes were aligned to IMGT TRBV, TRBD and TRBJ reference segments using MiTCR v1.1. The analysis included only V-J combinations with a frequency above 0.0001, which together covered around 99% of the repertoires. The TCS score was defined as F50 (clonal expansion) divided by E x V (chaos), with BLOSUM62-based TCRdist calculated between CDR3 peptides within each V-J. Welch's t-statistics and random forest reduced around 510 V-J features to 10 to 15, which were used in a naive Bayes classifier (R e1071). No statistical method was used to fix the sample size in advance, and group allocation was not hidden from the investigators. The paper describes TCR Vbeta CDR3 sequencing of 135 peripheral blood samples, made up of about 41 ophthalmopathy patients, roughly 75 hyperthyroidism patients and some 17 progressor patients.

This TCR derives from a middle-aged woman with Graves disease. Donor details come from another sample of the same person, matched by shared clones. The receptor chain draws on TRBV6-2 or TRBV6-3 and TRBJ1-6; 7 bases in between match TRBD1. Specimen: peripheral blood mononuclear cells (PBMCs), collected at new diagnosis, from a patient treated with antithyroid drugs. The base sequence is TGTGCCAGCAGTGAAGGCCCCCTACAGGGGCCCCAGTCCTATAATTCACCCCTCCACTTT. It specifies CASSEGPLQGPQSYNSPLHF.